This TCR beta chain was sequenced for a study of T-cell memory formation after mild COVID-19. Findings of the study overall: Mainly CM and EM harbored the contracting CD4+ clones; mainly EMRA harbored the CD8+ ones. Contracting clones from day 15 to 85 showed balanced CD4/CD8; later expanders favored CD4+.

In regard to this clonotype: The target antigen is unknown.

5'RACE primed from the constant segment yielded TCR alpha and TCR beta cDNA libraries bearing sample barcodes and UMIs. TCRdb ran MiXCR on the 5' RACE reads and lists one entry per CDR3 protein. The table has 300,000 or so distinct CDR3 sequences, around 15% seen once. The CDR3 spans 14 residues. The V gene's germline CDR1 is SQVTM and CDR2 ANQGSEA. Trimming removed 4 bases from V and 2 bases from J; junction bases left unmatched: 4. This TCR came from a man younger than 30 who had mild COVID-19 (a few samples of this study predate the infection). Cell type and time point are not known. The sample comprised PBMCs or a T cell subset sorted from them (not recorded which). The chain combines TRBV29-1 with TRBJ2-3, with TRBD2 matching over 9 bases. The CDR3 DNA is TGCAGCGTTGCGACTAGCGGTTCCACAGATACGCAGTATTTT. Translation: CSVATSGSTDTQYF.